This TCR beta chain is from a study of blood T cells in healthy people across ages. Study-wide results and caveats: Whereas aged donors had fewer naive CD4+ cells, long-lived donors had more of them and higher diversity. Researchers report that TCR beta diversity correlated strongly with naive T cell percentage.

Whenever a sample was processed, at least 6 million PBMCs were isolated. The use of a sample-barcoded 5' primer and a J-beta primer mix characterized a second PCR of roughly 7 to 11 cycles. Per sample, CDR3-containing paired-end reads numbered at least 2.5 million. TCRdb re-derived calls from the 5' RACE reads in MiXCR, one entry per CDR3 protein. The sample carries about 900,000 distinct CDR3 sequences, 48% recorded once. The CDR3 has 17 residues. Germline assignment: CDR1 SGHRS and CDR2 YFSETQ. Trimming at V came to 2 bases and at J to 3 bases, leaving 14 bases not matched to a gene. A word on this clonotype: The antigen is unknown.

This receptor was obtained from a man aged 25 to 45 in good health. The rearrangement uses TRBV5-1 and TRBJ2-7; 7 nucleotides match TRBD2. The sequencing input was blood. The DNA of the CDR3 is TGCGCCAGCAGCTTTTCAAGCTCCGGGACTAATATCTACGAGCAGTACTTC. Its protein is CASSFSSSGTNIYEQYF.